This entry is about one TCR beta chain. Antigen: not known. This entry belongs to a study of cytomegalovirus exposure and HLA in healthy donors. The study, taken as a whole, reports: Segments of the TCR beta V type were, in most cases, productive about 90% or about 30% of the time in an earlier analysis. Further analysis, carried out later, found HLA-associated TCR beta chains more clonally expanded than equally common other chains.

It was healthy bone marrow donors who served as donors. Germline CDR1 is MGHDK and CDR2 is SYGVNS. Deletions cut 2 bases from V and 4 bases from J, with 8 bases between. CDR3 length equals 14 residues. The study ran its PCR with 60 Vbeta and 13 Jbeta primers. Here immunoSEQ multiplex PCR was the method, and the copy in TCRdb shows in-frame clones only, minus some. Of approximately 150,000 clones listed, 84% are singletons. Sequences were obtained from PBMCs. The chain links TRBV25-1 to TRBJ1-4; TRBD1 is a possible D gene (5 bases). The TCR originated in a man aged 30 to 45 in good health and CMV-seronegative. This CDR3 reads CASSERTSNEKLFF. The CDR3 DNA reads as TGTGCCAGCAGTGAACGGACAAGTAATGAAAAACTGTTTTTT.